The clone carrying this T cell receptor (beta chain) is a singleton in its sample. Its target is not known. TCRdb's table, derived via immunoSEQ multiplex PCR, lists solely in-frame clones and lacks some. Found here are roughly 640,000 clones, approximately 97% of them singletons; the top ten hold 0.057%. This sample is part of a study of shared clonotypes between healthy human individuals. The CDR3 contains 15 residues. Germline V CDR1 and CDR2: SGHRS, YFSETQ. V gave up 5 bases and J gave up 5 bases, with 17 bases separating them. The study, taken as a whole, reports: Naive subsets typically showed greater estimated richness than memory subsets.

The sequenced material came from naive CD4+ T cells sorted from blood. Specified subset: CD45RA+ positively selected. The TCR was taken from a woman aged 30 to 39 in good health. V and J are TRBV5-1 and TRBJ2-1; tentative D call: TRBD2 (6 bases). The CDR3 sequence: CASRKSGTGNNEQFF. The CDR3, as DNA: TGCGCCAGCAGGAAGTCCGGGACTGGGAACAATGAGCAGTTCTTC.